The 23 T cell receptor beta chains below were found in one sample sequenced in a study of cytomegalovirus exposure and HLA in healthy donors. Vbeta (60) and Jbeta (13) primers were used in the PCR. The table came from immunoSEQ multiplex PCR; TCRdb's copy has only in-frame clones and leaves some out. This sample has about 120,000 clones, with less than 10% found just once. The sample consisted of PBMCs. The receptors stem from a woman aged 40 to 50 in good health and CMV-seropositive.

The V call is TRBV9, the J call TRBJ2-3, with D perhaps TRBD2 (5 bases). Germline V gene sequence: CDR1 SGDLS, CDR2 YYNGEE. The CDR3 contains 14 residues. The V end lost 0 bases, the J end lost 4 bases, and 9 bases lay between the germline ends. The CDR3 DNA is TGTGCCAGCAGCGTAGCTGGGCGGGCAGATACGCAGTATTTT. It is translated as CASSVAGRADTQYF. Supplemented by reference TRBV9 and TRBJ2-3, the full variable domain reads DSGVTQTPKHLITATGQRVTLRCSPRSGDLSVYWYQQSLDQGLQFLIQYYNGEERAKGNILERFSAQQFPDLHSELNLSSLELGDSALYFCASSVAGRADTQYFGPGTRLTVL.

The table lists this clone with a few counts. The rearrangement links TRBV10-2 to TRBJ1-1; D is perhaps TRBD1 (6 bases). This CDR3 is 13 amino acids long. Germline CDR1 WSHSY, CDR2 SAAADI. Between the trimmed V and J ends, which lost 6 bases and 3 bases, there was a span of 11 bases. The CDR3 loop is CASRTGPYTEAFF. The CDR3 nucleotides are TGCGCCAGCAGAACAGGGCCATACACTGAAGCTTTCTTT.

This clone was seen only a few times. CDR3 amino acids: CACFPGTEKSEAFF. For the CDR3, the DNA is TGTGCCTGCTTTCCTGGGACAGAAAAATCTGAAGCTTTCTTT. V and J are TRBV30 and TRBJ1-1, with 7 bases identical to TRBD1. CDR3 length equals 14 residues. Germline V gives CDR1 GTSNPN, CDR2 SVGIG (reference sequence). V gave up 6 bases and J gave up 6 bases; unmatched junction bases: 13.

This clone has just a few counts. The V call is TRBV4-1, the J call TRBJ1-5, with D perhaps TRBD1 (6 bases). V lost 1 base to trimming and J lost 3 bases, with 10 bases between them. CDR1 is MGHRA and CDR2 is YSYEKL in the germline V gene. There are 15 residues in the CDR3. Here the CDR3 reads CASSQAGTINQPQHF. The CDR3 bases are TGCGCCAGCAGCCAAGCCGGGACAATCAATCAGCCCCAGCATTTT.

The chain combines TRBV19 with TRBJ2-5, with D possibly being TRBD1 (5 bases). Trimming left V 4 bases short and J 2 bases short, with 8 bases between. The germline V gene has CDR1 LNHDA and CDR2 SQIVND (reference sequence). This CDR3 is built from 13 residues. This CDR3 is CASSTQGQETQYF. The DNA of the CDR3 is TGTGCCAGTAGTACCCAGGGACAAGAGACCCAGTACTTC.

In DNA, the CDR3 is TGCGCCAGCAGGTCCGGGGGACCCCCCACAGATACGCAGTATTTT. Its protein is CASRSGGPPTDTQYF. V and J are TRBV5-1 and TRBJ2-3; tentatively, D is TRBD2 (6 bases). This CDR3 is 15 amino acids long. The V gene lost 5 bases and the J gene lost 2 bases, with 15 bases spanning the gap. Germline V gene data show CDR1 as SGHRS and CDR2 as YFSETQ.

This chain uses TRBV7-9 with TRBJ1-1; D gene unclear. Per germline, CDR1 SEHNR and CDR2 FQNEAQ (reference sequence). The CDR3 has 13 amino acids. Trimming took 5 bases from V and 0 from J, leaving 7 bases between them. The CDR3 sequence is CASSNHMNTEAFF. The CDR3 bases are TGTGCCAGCAGCAACCACATGAACACTGAAGCTTTCTTT. Drawing the rest from reference TRBV7-9 and TRBJ1-1, the complete variable domain is DTGVSQNPRHKITKRGQNVTFRCDPISEHNRLYWYRQTLGQGPEFLTYFQNEAQLEKSRLLSDRFSAERPKGSFSTLEIQRTEQGDSAMYLCASSNHMNTEAFFGQGTRLTVV.

There are many counts of this clone. This chain uses TRBV19 with TRBJ1-1; D remains ambiguous. Germline loops: CDR1 LNHDA, CDR2 SQIVND (reference sequence). The ends were cut back, 4 bases at V and 0 bases at J, with 9 bases in the middle. This CDR3 spans 14 amino acids. The CDR3 coding sequence is TGTGCCAGTAGTAGGGAGACGGTGAACACTGAAGCTTTCTTT. It yields the protein CASSRETVNTEAFF.

In its sample, this clone was seen a few times. V is TRBV4-1 and J is TRBJ2-7; D is perhaps TRBD2 (5 bases). V lost 1 base to trimming and J lost 0 bases, with 10 bases between them. From germline, CDR1 is MGHRA and CDR2 YSYEKL. The CDR3 runs to 15 residues. CDR3 protein: CASSQGADGSYEQYF. In DNA, the CDR3 is TGCGCCAGCAGCCAAGGAGCGGACGGCTCCTACGAGCAGTACTTC.

J is TRBJ2-3 and V is TRBV30; the match to TRBD1 covers 7 bases. The CDR3 runs 15 residues. V shed 3 bases and J 3 bases; nucleotides not matched to a gene: 9. Germline CDR1 is GTSNPN and CDR2 is SVGIG (reference sequence). In DNA form, the CDR3 reads TGTGCCTGGAGGGGACAGACACTTGCAACAGATACGCAGTATTTT. Amino acids: CAWRGQTLATDTQYF. Using reference TRBV30 and TRBJ2-3 for the parts outside the CDR3, the full variable domain is SQTIHQWPATLVQPVGSPLSLECTVEGTSNPNLYWYRQAAGRGLQLLFYSVGIGQISSEVPQNLSASRPQDRQFILSSKKLLLSDSGFYLCAWRGQTLATDTQYFGPGTRLTVL.

This rearrangement joins TRBV7-9 to TRBJ2-7; maybe TRBD1 (5 bases). The ends were cut back, 8 bases at V and 0 bases at J, with 8 bases in the middle. This CDR3 spans 12 amino acids. The germline CDR1 and CDR2 sequences are SEHNR and FQNEAQ (reference sequence). CDR3 loop: CASWGDSYEQYF. CDR3 nucleotides: TGTGCCAGCTGGGGCGACTCCTACGAGCAGTACTTC.

This clone appeared a few times. The rearrangement uses TRBV11-3 and TRBJ2-1; possibly TRBD2 for D (6 bases). The CDR3 contains 15 residues. The V gene lost 5 bases and the J gene lost 2 bases, with 13 bases spanning the gap. Per germline, CDR1 SGHNT and CDR2 YENEEA. CDR3 region: CASSAGGLPYNEQFF. CDR3 nucleotides: TGTGCCAGCAGCGCCGGGGGTCTACCCTACAATGAGCAGTTCTTC. Using reference TRBV11-3 and TRBJ2-1 for the parts outside the CDR3, the full variable domain is EAGVVQSPRYKIIEKKQPVAFWCNPISGHNTLYWYLQNLGQGPELLIRYENEEAVDDSQLPKDRFSAERLKGVDSTLKIQPAELGDSAVYLCASSAGGLPYNEQFFGPGTRLTVL.

This clone was counted at least ten times. The CDR3 is CAWSPGDRNEKLFF. The CDR3 DNA follows: TGTGCCTGGAGCCCGGGTGATCGTAATGAAAAACTGTTTTTT. V and J are TRBV30 and TRBJ1-4; D call uncertain. V lost 3 bases and J 4 bases, leaving 12 bases between the germline ends. The CDR3 is 14 residues long. Per germline, CDR1 GTSNPN and CDR2 SVGIG (reference sequence).

The chain couples TRBV6-5 to TRBJ2-1; tentative D call: TRBD2 (6 bases). The CDR3 is 12 amino acids. Germline loops: CDR1 MNHEY, CDR2 SVGAGI. V lost 6 bases to trimming and J lost 4 bases, with 7 bases between them. The CDR3 nucleotides read TGTGCCAGCAGCCGGGGGTACAATGAGCAGTTCTTC. Protein sequence: CASSRGYNEQFF.

CDR3 protein: CASRGDSNTEAFF. The CDR3 nucleotides are TGTGCCAGCAGGGGGGACAGCAACACTGAAGCTTTCTTT. V is TRBV2 and J is TRBJ1-1, with TRBD1 matching 7 bases. Germline lookup yields CDR1 SNHLY and CDR2 FYNNEI. With 6 bases clipped from V and 2 bases from J, the junction kept 3 bases outside the gene matches. This CDR3 is 13 amino acids long. Combining the CDR3 with reference TRBV2 and TRBJ1-1 gives the whole variable domain EPEVTQTPSHQVTQMGQEVILRCVPISNHLYFYWYRQILGQKVEFLVSFYNNEISEKSEIFDDQFSVERPDGSNFTLKIRSTKLEDSAMYFCASRGDSNTEAFFGQGTRLTVV.

The table lists this clone with a few counts. The rearrangement uses TRBV5-1 and TRBJ2-1, with TRBD2 matching over 10 bases. This CDR3 spans 16 amino acids. Germline CDR1 SGHRS, CDR2 YFSETQ. The V gene end was trimmed by 7 bases and the J gene end by 1 base; junction bases not matched to a gene: 8. The CDR3 DNA reads as TGCGCCAGCTACGAAGCGGGGGGGATTTCCTACAATGAGCAGTTCTTC. It codes for CASYEAGGISYNEQFF.

This clone appeared a few times. At one boundary the junction diverges from the germline segment, which might be a read error. The chain employs TRBV7-6 and TRBJ1-6; D unresolved. CDR1 and CDR2 from the germline V gene are SGHVS and FNYEAQ. The length of the CDR3 is 13 residues. CDR3 sequence: CASSFSDNSPLHF. DNA of the CDR3: TGTGCCAGCAGCTTCTCCGATAATTCACCCCTCCACTTT.

The CDR3 loop is CASSVSGNYGYTF. The CDR3 DNA reads TGTGCCAGCAGCGTTAGCGGGAATTATGGCTACACCTTC. J is TRBJ1-2 and V is TRBV7-9; the D is unclear. V lost 5 bases to trimming and J lost 5 bases, with 12 bases between them. Germline-derived CDR1 and CDR2 are SEHNR and FQNEAQ (reference sequence). The CDR3 totals 13 residues.

This chain connects TRBV7-9 to TRBJ1-1; 9 bases map to TRBD1. Germline-derived CDR1 and CDR2 are SEHNR and FQNEAQ (reference sequence). V trimming: 1 base; J trimming: 1 base; junction bases outside the gene matches: 4. The CDR3 covers 16 residues. This CDR3 is CASSLGLTGGNTEAFF. In DNA, the CDR3 is TGTGCCAGCAGCTTAGGCCTGACAGGGGGGAACACTGAAGCTTTCTTT.

This clone was observed a handful of times. The V and J genes are TRBV30 and TRBJ1-2, with D unresolved. CDR3 length: 12 residues. Germline CDR1 reads GTSNPN; CDR2 reads SVGIG (reference sequence). V was cut by 8 bases and J by 8 bases, with 18 bases left in between. The CDR3 sequence: CAGEIGGSGYTF. In DNA, the CDR3 is TGTGCCGGGGAGATTGGTGGGAGCGGCTACACCTTC.

The sample holds a few counts of this clone. The rearrangement joins TRBV7-6 to TRBJ2-7; no clear D. The CDR3 has 13 amino acids. Germline V lookup: CDR1 SGHVS, CDR2 FNYEAQ. The V end lost 5 bases, the J end lost 1 base, and 9 bases lay between the germline ends. Written as DNA, the CDR3 is TGTGCCAGCAGCCCCCTAGGATCCTACGAGCAGTACTTC. Its translation is CASSPLGSYEQYF.

V usage is TRBV5-1 and J usage is TRBJ2-5; D might be TRBD2 (5 bases). CDR1 SGHRS and CDR2 YFSETQ come from the germline V gene. Trimming pared 2 bases from V and 5 bases from J, leaving 10 bases between. The CDR3 has 13 residues. As DNA, the CDR3 is TGCGCCAGCAGCTTCCTGTTAGCGGAGACCCAGTACTTC. This gives the protein CASSFLLAETQYF.

This clone turned up a few times. The chain recombines TRBV30 with TRBJ1-2; no clear D. The CDR3 is 12 amino acids. V lost 1 base and J lost 1, with 4 bases in between. The germline gives CDR1 GTSNPN, CDR2 SVGIG (reference sequence). CDR3: CAWSADNYGYTF. The CDR3 coding sequence is TGTGCCTGGAGTGCAGATAACTATGGCTACACCTTC. Supplemented by reference TRBV30 and TRBJ1-2, the full variable domain reads SQTIHQWPATLVQPVGSPLSLECTVEGTSNPNLYWYRQAAGRGLQLLFYSVGIGQISSEVPQNLSASRPQDRQFILSSKKLLLSDSGFYLCAWSADNYGYTFGSGTRLTVV.